A single T cell receptor (beta chain) is shown here with its context. Study processing details: Amplification of reference gene primers was used by the study to estimate nucleated cell counts. The protocol was immunoSEQ multiplex PCR, while the TCRdb copy is restricted to in-frame clones and leaves out a portion. For V, J and clone size, that table is used; D and trimming come from the DNA. Counted here are fewer than 250,000 clones, around nine tenths occurring once; the ten biggest clones make up around 1.1%. These data come from a study of blood T cell repertoires in COVID-19. Study at large: Donors in the United States, Italy and Spain gave samples during acute or convalescent COVID-19. T cells, B-cell-depleted T cells, or PBMCs supplied cDNA or gDNA.

The sequence came from a man aged 25-45 years with acute or convalescent COVID-19. Sequences were obtained from peripheral blood.

The CDR3 DNA reads TGCGCCAGCAGCGCCGGGACAGGGTTCAACACTGAAGCTTTCTTT. Translated, it gives CASSAGTGFNTEAFF. V and J are TRBV5-1 and TRBJ1-1; TRBD1 matches 9 bases. The CDR3 runs to 15 residues. From germline, CDR1 is SGHRS and CDR2 YFSETQ. V dropped 4 bases and J dropped 2; count of bases not matched to a gene: 6.